Here is one T cell receptor (beta chain) with its context. What it recognizes is unknown. V was cut by 0 bases and J by 0 bases, with 18 bases left in between. CDR1 is SGHDT and CDR2 is YYEEEE in the germline V gene. The length of the CDR3 is 18 residues. PCR amplification relied on 60 Vbeta primers (plus 13 Jbeta primers). TCRdb keeps only in-frame clones here, not all; method: immunoSEQ multiplex PCR. The sample carries roughly 180,000 clones, roughly 88% recorded once. The sample is drawn from a study of cytomegalovirus exposure and HLA in healthy donors. The wider study: As an earlier analysis found, about 200 million T cells yielded 117 million unique TCR beta sequences. Findings of the study overall: Cytomegalovirus status, reportedly, was diagnosed with high specificity and sensitivity by the classifier. The study designated 150 or so TCR beta chains cytomegalovirus-associated.

Sequenced: PBMCs. The clonotype originates from a girl aged 2 to 9 in good health and CMV-seropositive. The chain joins TRBV5-6 to TRBJ2-5, with D uncertain. The CDR3 loop reads CASSLVIGRTLYQETQYF. The DNA for the CDR3 is TGTGCCAGCAGCTTGGTAATCGGTAGAACTCTTTACCAAGAGACCCAGTACTTC. Filled out from reference TRBV5-6 and TRBJ2-5, the complete variable domain reads DAGVTQSPTHLIKTRGQQVTLRCSPKSGHDTVSWYQQALGQGPQFIFQYYEEEERQRGNFPDRFSGHQFPNYSSELNVNALLLGDSALYLCASSLVIGRTLYQETQYFGPGTRLLVL.